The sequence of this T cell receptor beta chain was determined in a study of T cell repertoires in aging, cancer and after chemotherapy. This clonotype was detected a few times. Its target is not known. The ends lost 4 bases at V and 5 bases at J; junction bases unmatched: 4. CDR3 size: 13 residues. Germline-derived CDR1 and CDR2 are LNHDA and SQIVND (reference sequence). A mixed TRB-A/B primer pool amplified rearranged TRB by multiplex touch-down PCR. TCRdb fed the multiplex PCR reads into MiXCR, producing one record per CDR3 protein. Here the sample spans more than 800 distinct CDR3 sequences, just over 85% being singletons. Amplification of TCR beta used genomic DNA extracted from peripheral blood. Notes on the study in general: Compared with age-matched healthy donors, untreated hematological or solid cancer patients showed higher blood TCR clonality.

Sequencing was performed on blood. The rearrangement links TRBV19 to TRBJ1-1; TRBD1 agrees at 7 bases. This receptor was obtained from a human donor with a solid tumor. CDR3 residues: CASSSGRGTEAFF. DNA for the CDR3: TGTGCCAGTAGTAGTGGCAGGGGGACTGAAGCTTTCTTT.